The TCR beta chain described here comes from a study of OX40 agonist ivuxolimab in advanced cancers. Study-wide context: Anti-PD-1, anti-PD-L1 or anti-CTLA-4 therapy given earlier was allowed, and approximately 43% had some. Study-wide findings and caveats: The mean number of expanded clones was higher in CD8+ T cells than in CD4+. Clonal expansion by week 6 occurred in CD4+ and CD8+ blood T cells (at 0.1 to 3.0 mg/kg). Expansion of clones was among the lowest in partial responders at 0.1-3.0 mg/kg.

This clone was seen a single time. Its antigen remains unknown. Sequencing was performed with immunoSEQ multiplex PCR; in TCRdb, only in-frame clones are kept and a portion is missing. The table shows fewer than 55,000 clones, with approximately 88% occurring only once. CDR1 KGHSH and CDR2 LQKENI come from the germline V gene. The CDR3 has 14 residues. The germline V and J ends were trimmed by 4 bases and 6 bases, with 13 bases remaining between them. This chain connects TRBV18 to TRBJ2-1, with a possible D match to TRBD2 (6 bases). The receptor comes from an adult with an advanced solid tumor such as melanoma, head and neck, liver or kidney cancer. Sequenced here: CD4+ or CD8+ T cells sorted from blood, sampled in a trial of the OX40 agonist ivuxolimab. CDR3 sequence reads: CASSLRREPNEQFF. In nucleotides, the CDR3 is TGTGCCAGCTCACTACGCCGGGAGCCCAATGAGCAGTTCTTC.